Following are 19 T cell receptor beta chains from one sample sequenced in a study of post-analysis software for immune sequencing data. No antigen is known for these receptors. Unique molecular identifiers were present in the TCR beta cDNA libraries. TCRdb reprocessed the PCR reads with MiXCR, giving one entry per CDR3 protein. The data contain about 200,000 distinct CDR3 sequences, 25% to 30% of them singletons. Study observations and caveats: Roughly five TRBV segments, including TRBV5-6, TRBV5-1 and TRBV20-1, were more frequent in patients than controls.

The source material was blood. These receptors were obtained from a girl aged 2-17 years with multiple sclerosis.

The V gene is TRBV3-1, the J gene TRBJ1-1; perhaps TRBD1 as D (5 bases). Germline CDR1 LGHDT, CDR2 YNNKEL (reference sequence). The V gene lost 1 base and the J gene lost 5 bases, with 14 bases spanning the gap. The CDR3 contains 15 residues. CDR3 bases: TGTGCCAGCAGCCAAGGACCCCAGGGTCGGACTGAAGCTTTCTTT. Translating it yields CASSQGPQGRTEAFF.

The V and J genes are TRBV30 and TRBJ2-1, with D maybe TRBD1 (5 bases). V gave up 4 bases and J gave up 6 bases, with 10 bases separating them. The germline V gene encodes CDR1 GTSNPN and CDR2 SVGIG (reference sequence). This CDR3 region has 12 residues. The DNA of the CDR3 is TGTGCCTGGATAGAAAGGGGCAATGAGCAGTTCTTC. It yields the protein CAWIERGNEQFF.

This clonotype appeared a few times. The chain is built from TRBV11-2 and TRBJ2-6; 9 nucleotides match TRBD2. Per the germline V gene, CDR1 is SGHAT and CDR2 is FQNNGV. V shed 1 base and J 3 bases; nucleotides not matched to a gene: 1. CDR3 size: 16 residues. The CDR3 is CASSLVAGVGANVLTF. The CDR3 region has the DNA TGTGCCAGCAGCTTAGTAGCGGGGGTTGGGGCCAACGTCCTGACTTTC.

This clonotype was counted ten times or more. The V and J genes are TRBV20-1 and TRBJ2-5, with D perhaps matching TRBD1 (6 bases). The CDR3 totals 14 residues. CDR1 is DFQATT and CDR2 is SNEGSKA in the germline V gene (reference sequence). Trimming removed 6 bases at V and 5 bases at J, with 19 bases between. The CDR3 DNA sequence: TGCAGTGCAACCGGGACAAACTACCGGGAGACCCAGTACTTC. It encodes CSATGTNYRETQYF.

Comments on this clonotype: This may arise from a read error, as a much more abundant clone is one base away. The V gene is TRBV5-1, the J gene TRBJ2-4; perhaps TRBD1 as D (6 bases). The J call may not be correct, given that the DNA end is closer to TRBJ2-7. The CDR3 runs 12 residues. CDR1 SGHRS and CDR2 YFSETQ come from the germline V gene. This chain's CDR3 is CASSSAGDEQYF. The CDR3 DNA reads as TGCGCCAGCAGCTCGGCAGGGGACGAGCAGTACTTC.

This clonotype was counted ten times or more. The genes are TRBV29-1 and TRBJ2-3; tentative D call: TRBD2 (5 bases). The germline V gene encodes CDR1 SQVTM and CDR2 ANQGSEA. With 7 bases removed from V and 2 bases from J, the gap between germline ends came to 16 bases. CDR3 length equals 14 residues. The CDR3 spells CSGSDYRITDTQYF. CDR3 bases: TGCAGCGGGAGTGACTACCGGATCACAGATACGCAGTATTTT.

This clonotype has a handful of counts. A much larger clone differs from this one at a single base, so this may be a read error. The chain links TRBV20-1 to TRBJ2-7, with 13 bases lining up with TRBD2. The CDR3 sequence is 15 residues long. V was clipped by 3 bases and J by 7 bases; unmatched bases: 9. Germline lookup yields CDR1 DFQATT and CDR2 SNEGSKA (reference sequence). CDR3 protein: CSARDPTSGRIEQYF. The CDR3 bases are TGCAGTGCTAGGGACCCGACTAGCGGGAGGATTGAGCAGTACTTC.

This rearrangement joins TRBV19 to TRBJ2-7; no clear D. The J call may be mistaken, given a closer DNA end match to TRBJ2-5. The CDR3 is 13 amino acids. Germline CDR1 LNHDA, CDR2 SQIVND (reference sequence). The CDR3 reads CASSLSYQETQYF. CDR3 bases: TGTGCCAGTAGTCTGTCATATCAAGAGACCCAGTACTTC.

This clonotype occurred many times. The rearrangement uses TRBV7-2 and TRBJ2-1; TRBD1 or TRBD2 may be the D gene (5 bases each). V dropped 3 bases and J dropped 9 bases, with 15 bases sitting between them. The germline CDR1 and CDR2 sequences are SGHTA and FQGNSA. The CDR3 runs 14 residues. CDR3 protein: CASSFTLGAGEQFF. The CDR3 region has the DNA TGTGCCAGCAGCTTTACCCTCGGGGCGGGTGAGCAGTTCTTC.

At least ten counts were recorded for this clonotype. V is TRBV6-6 and J is TRBJ2-1; 10 positions agree with TRBD2. CDR1 MNHNY and CDR2 SVGAGI come from the germline V gene (reference sequence). The CDR3 is 15 residues long. Trimming at V came to 8 bases and at J to 4 bases, leaving 8 bases not matched to a gene. The CDR3 DNA reads as TGTGCCAGCCAGATACTAGCGGGAATTTACAATGAGCAGTTCTTC. Amino acid sequence: CASQILAGIYNEQFF.

Comments on this clonotype: It may be a read error: a sequence one base away is much more abundant. The rearrangement joins TRBV7-2 to TRBJ2-5; either TRBD1 or TRBD2 may fit D (5 bases each). The CDR3 covers 15 residues. The germline gives CDR1 SGHTA, CDR2 FQGNSA. The CDR3 sequence: CASTLRAGTRETQYF. The CDR3 region has the DNA TGTGCCAGCACCTTAAGGGCAGGGACCCGGGAGACCCAGTACTTC.

This clonotype was seen more than once but under ten times. The V and J genes are TRBV20-1 and TRBJ2-1; 16 bases align to TRBD2. Germline V gene data show CDR1 as DFQATT and CDR2 as SNEGSKA (reference sequence). V lost 6 bases to trimming and J lost 9 bases; unmatched junction nucleotides: 11. The CDR3 sequence is 16 residues long. The CDR3 DNA reads as TGCAGTGCATCGGGACTAGCGGGGGGGCATTTTTTTGAGCAGTTCTTC. This sequence encodes CSASGLAGGHFFEQFF.

Ten or more counts support this clonotype. The V and J genes are TRBV5-1 and TRBJ2-5; D gene ambiguous. Trimming removed 0 bases at V and 3 bases at J, with 12 bases between. The CDR3 sequence is 15 residues long. Germline V gene lookup returns CDR1 SGHRS and CDR2 YFSETQ. CDR3 in amino acids: CASSLAGSSEETQYF. The CDR3 DNA is TGCGCCAGCAGCTTGGCCGGATCCTCCGAAGAGACCCAGTACTTC.

This clonotype was counted ten times or more. This chain links TRBV6-6 with TRBJ1-2; no reliable D call. Between the trimmed V and J ends, which lost 7 bases and 4 bases, there was a span of 16 bases. The CDR3 extends over 14 amino acids. The germline V gene has CDR1 MNHNY and CDR2 SVGAGI (reference sequence). DNA for the CDR3: TGTGCCAGCACCCCAAGGTCGGCGCTCTATGGCTACACCTTC. It codes for CASTPRSALYGYTF.

Many counts were recorded for this clonotype. The rearrangement links TRBV6-5 to TRBJ1-2; D gene uncertain. V lost 5 bases and J 4 bases, leaving 14 bases between the germline ends. Germline CDR1 is MNHEY and CDR2 is SVGAGI. This CDR3 has 14 amino acids. CDR3 region: CASSQSVLLYGYTF. CDR3 bases: TGTGCCAGCAGTCAGAGTGTTCTGCTCTATGGCTACACCTTC.

The rearrangement links TRBV7-9 to TRBJ2-3; 15 bases fit TRBD2. Losses at the gene ends were 6 bases for V and 6 bases for J; bases not matched to a gene: 7. The CDR3 length is 16 residues. CDR1 and CDR2 from the germline V gene are SEHNR and FQNEAQ (reference sequence). CDR3 in amino acids: CASSPRTSGREDTQYF. Written as DNA, the CDR3 is TGTGCCAGCAGTCCCCGGACTAGCGGGAGGGAGGATACGCAGTATTTT.

This clonotype was observed many times. The V gene is TRBV6-6, the J gene TRBJ2-7; D might be TRBD1 (5 bases). This CDR3 has 14 residues. V lost 0 bases and J lost 1, with 7 bases in between. The germline V gene has CDR1 MNHNY and CDR2 SVGAGI (reference sequence). The CDR3 nucleotides are TGTGCCAGCAGTTACTCGCCAGGGTCCTACGAGCAGTACTTC. This translates into CASSYSPGSYEQYF.

This clonotype appeared many times. This chain uses TRBV28 with TRBJ2-4; D unclear. The DNA end is a closer match to TRBJ2-7, so the J assignment may be wrong. Germline V lookup: CDR1 MDHEN, CDR2 SYDVKM. This CDR3 is 15 amino acids long. CDR3 protein: CASSLVAGRADEQYF. The CDR3 nucleotides are TGTGCCAGCAGTTTGGTTGCAGGACGAGCTGACGAGCAGTACTTC.

This clonotype has a handful of counts. The chain has TRBV12-3 or TRBV12-4 and TRBJ1-1; unclear D gene. This CDR3 is 12 amino acids long. V gave up 5 bases and J gave up 7 bases, with 11 bases separating them. The CDR3, as DNA: TGTGCCAGCAGTATGCGGGAGGGTGAAGCTTTCTTT. Its translation is CASSMREGEAFF.